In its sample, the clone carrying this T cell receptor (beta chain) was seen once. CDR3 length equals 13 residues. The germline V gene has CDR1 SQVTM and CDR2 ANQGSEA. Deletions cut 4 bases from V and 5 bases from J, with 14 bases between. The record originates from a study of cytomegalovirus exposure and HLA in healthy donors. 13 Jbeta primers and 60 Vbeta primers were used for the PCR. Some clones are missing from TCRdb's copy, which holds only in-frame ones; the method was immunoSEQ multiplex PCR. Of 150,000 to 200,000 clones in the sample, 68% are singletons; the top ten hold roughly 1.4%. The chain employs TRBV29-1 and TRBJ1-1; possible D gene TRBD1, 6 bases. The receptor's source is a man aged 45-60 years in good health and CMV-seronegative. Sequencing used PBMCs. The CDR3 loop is CSVGRSRGTEAFF. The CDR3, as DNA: TGCAGCGTTGGGCGTTCAAGGGGGACTGAAGCTTTCTTT.